Listed below are T cell receptor beta chains from one sample, sequenced in a study of radiotherapy plus CTLA-4 blockade in lung cancer. Libraries were prepared by immunoSEQ multiplex PCR; TCRdb keeps only in-frame clonotypes and omits some of them. The sample lists about 97,000 clones; about four fifths were seen once. The sequencing used peripheral blood, collected from a patient treated with radiotherapy plus ipilimumab. The receptors come from a human donor with non-small cell lung cancer who had a partial response to radiotherapy plus ipilimumab. Some clones in this sample may be carry-over from other donors' samples. Each CDR3 is given with its conserved first and last residue. D genes are given only for firm matches. Only some rows state a clone size, as once, few, many or a class for expanded clones.

TRBV9	.	15	TRBJ1-2	TRBD1	TGTGCCAGCAGTTCGAGGACTTGGACAGGGGGTGGCTACACCTTC	CASSSRTWTGGGYTF
TRBV5-4	.	17	TRBJ2-3	TRBD1	TGTGCCAGCAGCTTCCTCCGGACAGGGGATCCCACAGATACGCAGTATTTT	CASSFLRTGDPTDTQYF
TRBV19	.	18	TRBJ2-2	.	TGTGCCAGTAGTACTAGCTTCTACGAGGACAGAAACACCGGGGAGCTGTTTTTT	CASSTSFYEDRNTGELFF
TRBV7-2	.	15	TRBJ1-5	.	TGTGCCAGCAGCCCCGACAGATATAGCAATCAGCCCCAGCATTTT	CASSPDRYSNQPQHF
TRBV19	.	18	TRBJ1-1	TRBD1	TGTGCCAGTAGTCCATTGGGCCGACAGGGGCATAAGTACACTGAAGCTTTCTTT	CASSPLGRQGHKYTEAFF
TRBV7-2	.	15	TRBJ2-5	TRBD1	TGTGCCAGCAGCTCGGAGGGACAGGGCTATGAGACCCAGTACTTC	CASSSEGQGYETQYF
TRBV20-1	.	10	TRBJ2-5	.	TGCAGTGCTAGCGGGGAGACCCAGTACTTC	CSASGETQYF
TRBV11-2	.	15	TRBJ1-4	.	TGTGCCAGCAGCTTCGGCACAGGTATAAATGAAAAACTGTTTTTT	CASSFGTGINEKLFF
TRBV19	.	14	TRBJ1-1	.	TGTGCCACCCTCCGGGGGGGTCCGTCCACTGAAGCTTTCTTT	CATLRGGPSTEAFF
TRBV11-2	.	14	TRBJ2-1	TRBD2	TGTGCCAGCCGGGGGAGGGCCTCCTACAATGAGCAGTTCTTC	CASRGRASYNEQFF
TRBV5-1	.	14	TRBJ2-7	TRBD1	TGCGCCAGCAGCTTACAAGGGGGCACCTACGAGCAGTACTTC	CASSLQGGTYEQYF
TRBV11-2	.	16	TRBJ2-2	TRBD2	TGTGCCAGCAGCCGGGGACTAGCGGGAGCTGGCGGGGAGCTGTTTTTT	CASSRGLAGAGGELFF
TRBV7-3	few	15	TRBJ1-6	TRBD1	TGTGCCAGCAGCCCGACAGGGGATTTTAATTCACCCCTCCACTTT	CASSPTGDFNSPLHF
TRBV19	once	14	TRBJ1-2	TRBD1	TGTGCCAGTAGTGGCACAGGGGGACGGTTTGGCTACACCTTC	CASSGTGGRFGYTF
TRBV18	.	12	TRBJ2-7	.	TGTGCCAGCTCGTCAACAGGGTACGAGCAGTACTTC	CASSSTGYEQYF
TRBV6-5	.	15	TRBJ1-1	.	TGTGCCAGCAGTTACTCAACCAGGGGGAACACTGAAGCTTTCTTT	CASSYSTRGNTEAFF
TRBV5-1	.	17	TRBJ2-3	TRBD2	TGCGCCAGCAGCTCACGGACTAGCGGGAGGGCCCCAGATACGCAGTATTTT	CASSSRTSGRAPDTQYF
TRBV5-4	.	16	TRBJ2-3	TRBD2	TGTGCCAGCAGCACCGACGGGGGGTTCAACACAGATACGCAGTATTTT	CASSTDGGFNTDTQYF